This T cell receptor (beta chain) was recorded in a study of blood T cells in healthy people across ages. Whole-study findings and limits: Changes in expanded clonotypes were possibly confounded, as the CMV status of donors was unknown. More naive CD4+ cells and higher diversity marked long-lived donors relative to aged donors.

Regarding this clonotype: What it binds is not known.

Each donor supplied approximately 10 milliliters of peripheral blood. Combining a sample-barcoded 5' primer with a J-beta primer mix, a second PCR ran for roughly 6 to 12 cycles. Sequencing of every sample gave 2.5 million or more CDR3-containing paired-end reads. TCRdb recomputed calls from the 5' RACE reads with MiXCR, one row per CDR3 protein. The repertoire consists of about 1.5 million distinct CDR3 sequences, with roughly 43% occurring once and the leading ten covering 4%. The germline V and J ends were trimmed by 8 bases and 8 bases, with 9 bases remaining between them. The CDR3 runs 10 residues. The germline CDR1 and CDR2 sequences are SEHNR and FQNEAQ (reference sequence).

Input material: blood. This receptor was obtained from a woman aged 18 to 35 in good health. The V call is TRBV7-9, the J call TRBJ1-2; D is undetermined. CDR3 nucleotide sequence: TGTGCCAGCGGCCCGCAGGGCTACACCTTC. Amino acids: CASGPQGYTF.